The 9 T cell receptor beta chains in this list originate from one sample, sequenced in a study of cytomegalovirus exposure and HLA in healthy donors. 13 Jbeta primers and 60 Vbeta primers were used for the PCR. Assay used: immunoSEQ multiplex PCR; TCRdb lists only in-frame clones, some missing. The data show some 180,000 clones, with around four fifths seen just once and under 2% held by the top ten. The sample was PBMCs. These receptors all come from a man between 35 and 55 years old in good health and CMV-seropositive.

The V gene is TRBV9, the J gene TRBJ2-3; maybe TRBD1 (6 bases). The CDR3 is 15 amino acids. In germline, CDR1 is SGDLS, CDR2 YYNGEE. Trimming stripped 2 bases from V and 4 bases from J, with 14 bases between. The CDR3 bases are TGTGCCAGCAGCGTCGGGGCAGGGGTACCAGATACGCAGTATTTT. Amino acid sequence: CASSVGAGVPDTQYF.

The rearrangement joins TRBV7-9 to TRBJ1-6, with D tentatively TRBD1 (5 bases). From germline, CDR1 is SEHNR and CDR2 FQNEAQ (reference sequence). The ends were cut back, 3 bases at V and 0 bases at J, with 18 bases in the middle. The CDR3 contains 19 residues. CDR3 nucleotide sequence: TGTGCCAGCAGCTTCACGTCAGGGTCCCAAAGCTCCTATAATTCACCCCTCCACTTT. This sequence encodes CASSFTSGSQSSYNSPLHF.

The V gene is TRBV28, the J gene TRBJ1-4, with 7 nucleotides matching TRBD1. Germline loops: CDR1 MDHEN, CDR2 SYDVKM. The CDR3 loop spans 15 amino acids. The ends lost 6 bases at V and 16 bases at J; junction bases unmatched: 20. The CDR3 here is CASRSGTASASIWFF. The DNA of the CDR3 is TGTGCCAGCAGGTCCGGGACAGCCTCTGCCTCGATTTGGTTTTTT.

This clone was seen only once. The chain combines TRBV11-2 with TRBJ1-2, with 7 bases lining up with TRBD1. The germline V gene has CDR1 SGHAT and CDR2 FQNNGV. The CDR3 is 15 amino acids. Unmatched junction bases numbered 8, after V lost 5 bases and J lost 2 bases. CDR3 region: CASSRGGQMNYGYTF. The CDR3 nucleotides are TGTGCCAGCAGCCGAGGGGGACAGATGAACTATGGCTACACCTTC.

The J gene is TRBJ2-2, the V gene TRBV5-1, with 12 bases aligning to TRBD2. The CDR3 is 17 residues long. Trimming cost V 4 bases and J 4 bases; bases outside gene matches: 8. Per the germline V gene, CDR1 is SGHRS and CDR2 is YFSETQ. The CDR3 DNA reads TGCGCCAGCAGCCTTCGACTAGCGGGAGCGGGCACCGGGGAGCTGTTTTTT. Its protein is CASSLRLAGAGTGELFF. Combining the CDR3 with reference TRBV5-1 and TRBJ2-2 gives the whole variable domain KAGVTQTPRYLIKTRGQQVTLSCSPISGHRSVSWYQQTPGQGLQFLFEYFSETQRNKGNFPGRFSGRQFSNSRSEMNVSTLELGDSALYLCASSLRLAGAGTGELFFGEGSRLTVL.

The chain employs TRBV20-1 and TRBJ2-5, with D possibly TRBD2 on 5 matching bases. The germline V gene encodes CDR1 DFQATT and CDR2 SNEGSKA (reference sequence). The CDR3 runs to 11 residues. V lost 1 base and J 7 bases, leaving 7 bases between the germline ends. This chain's CDR3 is CSARAGGTQYF. CDR3 bases: TGCAGTGCTAGAGCTGGAGGGACCCAGTACTTC.

This chain links TRBV5-6 with TRBJ1-2; D is uncertain. Trimming left V 0 bases short and J 7 bases short, with 13 bases between. In germline, CDR1 is SGHDT, CDR2 YYEEEE. The CDR3 has 14 amino acids. DNA of the CDR3: TGTGCCAGCAGCTTGGATGTTTATAACGGTGGCTACACCTTC. Amino acid sequence: CASSLDVYNGGYTF.

This clone was recorded only once. CDR3 sequence: CASSSGTTDSYEQYF. As DNA, the CDR3 is TGTGCCAGCAGCTCCGGGACTACCGACTCCTACGAGCAGTACTTC. The chain carries TRBV7-2 and TRBJ2-7; 7 nucleotides match TRBD2. Per germline, CDR1 SGHTA and CDR2 FQGNSA. There are 15 residues in the CDR3. Losses at the gene ends were 4 bases for V and 0 bases for J; bases not matched to a gene: 6.

CDR3 in amino acids: CASSLSHLGRYEQYF. CDR3 DNA: TGTGCCAGCAGTTTATCCCACCTGGGGCGGTACGAGCAGTACTTC. The chain couples TRBV27 to TRBJ2-7, with D perhaps TRBD1 (5 bases). The germline V gene has CDR1 MNHEY and CDR2 SMNVEV (reference sequence). Trimming removed 0 bases at V and 4 bases at J, with 13 bases between. The CDR3 has 15 residues.